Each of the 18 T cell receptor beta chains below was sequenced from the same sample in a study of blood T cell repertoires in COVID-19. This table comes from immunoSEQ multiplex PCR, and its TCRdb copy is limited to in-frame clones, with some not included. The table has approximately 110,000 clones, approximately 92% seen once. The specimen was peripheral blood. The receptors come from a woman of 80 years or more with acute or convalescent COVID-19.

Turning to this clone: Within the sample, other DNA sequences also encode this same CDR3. CDR3 protein: CASSQGGLAGRETQYF. The CDR3 DNA reads TGCGCCAGCAGCCAAGGAGGACTAGCGGGGAGGGAGACCCAGTACTTC. This rearrangement joins TRBV4-1 to TRBJ2-5; 12 bases are shared with TRBD2. V was clipped by 1 base and J by 5 bases; unmatched bases: 5. The CDR3 runs to 16 residues. Germline V CDR1 and CDR2: MGHRA, YSYEKL.

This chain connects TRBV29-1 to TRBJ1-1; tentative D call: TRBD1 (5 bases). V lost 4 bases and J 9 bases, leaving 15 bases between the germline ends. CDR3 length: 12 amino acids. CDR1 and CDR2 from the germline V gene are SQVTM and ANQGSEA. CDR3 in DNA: TGCAGCGTTGGTTTATCCCTGGGGCAAGCTTTCTTT. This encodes CSVGLSLGQAFF.

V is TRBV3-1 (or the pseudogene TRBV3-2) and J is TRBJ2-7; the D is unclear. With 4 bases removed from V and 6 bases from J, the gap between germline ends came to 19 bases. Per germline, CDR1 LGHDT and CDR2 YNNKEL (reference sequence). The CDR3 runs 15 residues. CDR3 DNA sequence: TGTGCCAGCAGCCCCCGCCACTACCCCACCGGCGAGCAGTACTTC. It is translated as CASSPRHYPTGEQYF.

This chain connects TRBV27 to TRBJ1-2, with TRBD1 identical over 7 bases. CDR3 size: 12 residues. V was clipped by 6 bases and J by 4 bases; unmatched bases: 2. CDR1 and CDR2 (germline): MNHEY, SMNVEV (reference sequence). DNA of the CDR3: TGTGCCAGCAGAGGGGGCCTCTATGGCTACACCTTC. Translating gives CASRGGLYGYTF.

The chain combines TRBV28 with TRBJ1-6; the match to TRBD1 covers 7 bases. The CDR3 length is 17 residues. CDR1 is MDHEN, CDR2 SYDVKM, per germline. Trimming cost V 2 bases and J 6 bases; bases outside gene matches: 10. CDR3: CASSLMKRGLVNSPLHF. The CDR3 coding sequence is TGTGCCAGCAGTTTAATGAAGAGGGGGCTGGTTAATTCACCCCTCCACTTT.

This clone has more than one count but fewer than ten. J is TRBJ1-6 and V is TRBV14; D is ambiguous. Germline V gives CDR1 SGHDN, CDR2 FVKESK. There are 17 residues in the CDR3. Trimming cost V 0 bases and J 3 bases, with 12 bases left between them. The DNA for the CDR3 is TGTGCCAGCAGCCAAGATGCTTGGAACAGCTATAATTCACCCCTCCACTTT. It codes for CASSQDAWNSYNSPLHF.

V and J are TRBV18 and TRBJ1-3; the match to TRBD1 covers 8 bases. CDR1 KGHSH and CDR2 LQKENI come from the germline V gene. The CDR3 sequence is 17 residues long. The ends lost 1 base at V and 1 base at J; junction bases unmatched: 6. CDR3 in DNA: TGTGCCAGCTCACCACTCGGACAGGGCAATTCTGGAAACACCATATATTTT. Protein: CASSPLGQGNSGNTIYF.

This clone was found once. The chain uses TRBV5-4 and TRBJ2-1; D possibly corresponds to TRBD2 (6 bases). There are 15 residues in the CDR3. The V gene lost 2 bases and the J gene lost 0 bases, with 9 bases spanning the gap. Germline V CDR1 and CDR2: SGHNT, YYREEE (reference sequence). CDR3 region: CASSLRGSSYNEQFF. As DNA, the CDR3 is TGTGCCAGCAGCTTACGGGGGAGCTCCTACAATGAGCAGTTCTTC.

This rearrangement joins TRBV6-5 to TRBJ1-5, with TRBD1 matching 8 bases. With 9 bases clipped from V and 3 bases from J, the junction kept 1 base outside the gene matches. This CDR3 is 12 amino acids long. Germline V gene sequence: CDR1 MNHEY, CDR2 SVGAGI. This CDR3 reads CASQGANQPQHF. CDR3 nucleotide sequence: TGTGCCAGTCAGGGGGCCAATCAGCCCCAGCATTTT.

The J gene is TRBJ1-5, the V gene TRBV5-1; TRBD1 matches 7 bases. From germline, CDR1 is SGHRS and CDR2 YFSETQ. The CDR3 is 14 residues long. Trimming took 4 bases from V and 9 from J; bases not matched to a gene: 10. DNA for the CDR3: TGCGCCAGCAGCACCGGACAGGTGGGGGGGCCCCAGCATTTT. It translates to CASSTGQVGGPQHF.

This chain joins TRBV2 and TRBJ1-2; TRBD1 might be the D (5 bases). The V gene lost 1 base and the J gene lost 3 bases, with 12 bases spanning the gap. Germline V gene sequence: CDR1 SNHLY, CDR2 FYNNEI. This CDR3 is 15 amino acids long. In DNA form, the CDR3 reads TGTGCCAGCAGTGAAGACCCATGGGGGGACTATGGCTACACCTTC. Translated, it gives CASSEDPWGDYGYTF.

CDR3 nucleotide sequence: TGTGCCAGCAGTTACGGGTTCCCCGGGGGTAGGTCTACAGATACGCAGTATTTT. It specifies CASSYGFPGGRSTDTQYF. The V gene is TRBV6-2 or TRBV6-3, the J gene TRBJ2-3; perhaps TRBD2 as D (6 bases). The germline V and J ends were trimmed by 2 bases and 3 bases, with 21 bases remaining between them. The CDR3 totals 18 residues. Germline loops: CDR1 MNHEY, CDR2 SVGEGT.

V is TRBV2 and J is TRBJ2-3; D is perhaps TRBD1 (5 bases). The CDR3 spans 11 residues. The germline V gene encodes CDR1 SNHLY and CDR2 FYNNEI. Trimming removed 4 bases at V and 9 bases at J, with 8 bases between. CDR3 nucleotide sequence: TGTGCCAGCAGTGGCAGGGCGACGCAGTATTTT. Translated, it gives CASSGRATQYF.

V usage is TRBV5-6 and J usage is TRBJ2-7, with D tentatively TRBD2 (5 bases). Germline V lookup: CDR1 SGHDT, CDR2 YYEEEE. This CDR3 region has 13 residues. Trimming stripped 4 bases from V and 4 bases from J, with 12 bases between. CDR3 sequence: CASSAWTQYEQYF. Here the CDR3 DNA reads TGTGCCAGCAGCGCTTGGACTCAATACGAGCAGTACTTC.

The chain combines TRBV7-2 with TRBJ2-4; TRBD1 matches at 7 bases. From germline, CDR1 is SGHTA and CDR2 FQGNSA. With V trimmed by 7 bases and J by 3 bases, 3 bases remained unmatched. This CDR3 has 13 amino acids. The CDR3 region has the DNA TGTGCCAGCACGGACAGGTTCAAAAACATTCAGTACTTC. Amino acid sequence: CASTDRFKNIQYF.

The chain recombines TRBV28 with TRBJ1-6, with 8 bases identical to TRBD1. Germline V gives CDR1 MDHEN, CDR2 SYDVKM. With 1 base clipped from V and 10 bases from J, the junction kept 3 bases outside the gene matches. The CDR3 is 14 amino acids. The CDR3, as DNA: TGTGCCAGCAGTTTATTAAGGACAGGGTCACCCCTCCACTTT. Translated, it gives CASSLLRTGSPLHF.

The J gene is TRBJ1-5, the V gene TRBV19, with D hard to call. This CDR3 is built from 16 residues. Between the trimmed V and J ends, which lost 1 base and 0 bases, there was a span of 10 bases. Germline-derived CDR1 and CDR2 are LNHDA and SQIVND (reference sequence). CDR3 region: CASSIGATYSNQPQHF. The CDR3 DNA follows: TGTGCCAGTAGTATAGGTGCCACCTATAGCAATCAGCCCCAGCATTTT.

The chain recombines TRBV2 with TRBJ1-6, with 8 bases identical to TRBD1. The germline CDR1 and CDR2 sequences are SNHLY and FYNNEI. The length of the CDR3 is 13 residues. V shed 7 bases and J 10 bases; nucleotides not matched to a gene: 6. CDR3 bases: TGTGCCAGCAACCTGGACAGGGACTCACCCCTCCACTTT. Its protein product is CASNLDRDSPLHF.